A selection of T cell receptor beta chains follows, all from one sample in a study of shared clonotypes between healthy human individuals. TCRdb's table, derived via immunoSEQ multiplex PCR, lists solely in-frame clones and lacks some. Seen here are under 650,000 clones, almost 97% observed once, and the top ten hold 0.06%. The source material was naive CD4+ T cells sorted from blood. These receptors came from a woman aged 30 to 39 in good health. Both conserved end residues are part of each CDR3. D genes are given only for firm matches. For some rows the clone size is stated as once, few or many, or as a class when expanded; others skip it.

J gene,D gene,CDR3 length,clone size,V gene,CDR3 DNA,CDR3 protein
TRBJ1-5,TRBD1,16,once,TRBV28,TGTGCCAGCAATATACAGGGGGCCTATAGCAATCAGCCCCAGCATTTT,CASNIQGAYSNQPQHF
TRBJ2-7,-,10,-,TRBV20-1,TGCAGTGCTAGAAACGACGAGCAGTACTTC,CSARNDEQYF
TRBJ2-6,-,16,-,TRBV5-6,TGTGCCAGCAGCTTGGTGGTGGACTCTGGGGCCAACGTCCTGACTTTC,CASSLVVDSGANVLTF
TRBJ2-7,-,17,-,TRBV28,TGTGCCAGCAGTTTAGGTCAGAGCGTAACCCTCTCGCGGGAGCAGTACTTC,CASSLGQSVTLSREQYF
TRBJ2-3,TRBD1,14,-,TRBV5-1,TGCGCCAGCAAGACCGGGACAGGCACAGATACGCAGTATTTT,CASKTGTGTDTQYF
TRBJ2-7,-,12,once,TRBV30,TGTGCCTGGAGTAATCAGGCCTATCAGCAGTACTTC,CAWSNQAYQQYF
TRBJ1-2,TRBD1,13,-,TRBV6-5,TGTGCCACCGGGACAGGGAATAACTATGGCCACACCTTC,CATGTGNNYGHTF
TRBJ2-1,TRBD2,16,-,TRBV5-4,TGTGCCAGCAGAGGACAAAGGACTAGCTCCTACAATGAGCAGTTCTTC,CASRGQRTSSYNEQFF
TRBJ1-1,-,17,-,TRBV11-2,TGTGCCAGCAGCTTAGTTGAGGGGCGCCGAATCGTAACTGAAGCTTTCTTT,CASSLVEGRRIVTEAFF
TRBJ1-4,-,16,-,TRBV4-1,TGCGCCAGCAGCCAAGAGAGGGGGGGCCAGAATGAAAAACTGTTTTTT,CASSQERGGQNEKLFF
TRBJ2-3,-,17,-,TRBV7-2,TGTGCCAGCAGCTCGCGCAGGTTGGGGTCGTCGGCAGATACGCAGTATTTT,CASSSRRLGSSADTQYF
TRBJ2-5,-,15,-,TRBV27,TGTGCCAGCAGTTTCTCCTGGCAGGAGCGGGAGACCCAGTACTTC,CASSFSWQERETQYF
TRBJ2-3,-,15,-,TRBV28,TGTGCCAGCAGTCCGGGACTTCCTATCACAGATACGCAGTATTTT,CASSPGLPITDTQYF
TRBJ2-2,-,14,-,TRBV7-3,TGTGCCAGCAGCCTCCCGGGGTGGCCCGGGGAGCTGTTTTTT,CASSLPGWPGELFF
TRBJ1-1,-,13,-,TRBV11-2,TGTGCCAGCAGCTTACGGGAGAACACTGAAGCTTTCTTT,CASSLRENTEAFF
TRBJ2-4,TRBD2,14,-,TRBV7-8,TGTGCCAGCAGCCGCGGGAGAGCCAAAAACATTCAGTACTTC,CASSRGRAKNIQYF
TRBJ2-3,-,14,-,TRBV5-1,TGCGCCAGCAGCTTGGATTCCGGACAAGATACGCAGTATTTT,CASSLDSGQDTQYF
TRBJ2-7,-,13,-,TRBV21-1,TGTGCCAGCAGCAGGGGACAGGGACGCGAGCAGTACTTC,CASSRGQGREQYF
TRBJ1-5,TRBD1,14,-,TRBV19,TGTGCCAGTAGTCTCCGGGACAGGAATCAGCCCCAGCATTTT,CASSLRDRNQPQHF
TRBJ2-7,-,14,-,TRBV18,TGTGCCAGCTCACCGCGGGACGGAGCCTACGAGCAGTACTTC,CASSPRDGAYEQYF
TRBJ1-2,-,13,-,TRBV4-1,TGCGCCAGCAGCCAAGGTGTCAGCTATGGCTACACCTTC,CASSQGVSYGYTF
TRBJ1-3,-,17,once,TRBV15,TGTGCCACCAGCAGAGATCCCCCGGGGGTGACTGGAAACACCATATATTTT,CATSRDPPGVTGNTIYF
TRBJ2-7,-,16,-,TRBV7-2,TGTGCCAGCAGCTTAGCGTCAGGGTTTGCCGCCTCCGAGCAGTACTTC,CASSLASGFAASEQYF
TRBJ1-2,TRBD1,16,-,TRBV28,TGTGCCAGCAGTACGGGGGACAGTTCCGCTAACTATGGCTACACCTTC,CASSTGDSSANYGYTF
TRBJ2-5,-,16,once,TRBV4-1,TGCGCCAGCAGCCAAGGGGCCGGGATGGTTAGGAAGACCCAGTACTTC,CASSQGAGMVRKTQYF
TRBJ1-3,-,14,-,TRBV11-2,TGTGCCAGCAGCCAACGAATGACCGGAAACACCATATATTTT,CASSQRMTGNTIYF
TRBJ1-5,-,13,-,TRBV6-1,TGTGCCAGCAGAACAGGTTCTTGGCAGCCCCAGCATTTT,CASRTGSWQPQHF
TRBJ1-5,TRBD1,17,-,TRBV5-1,TGCGCCAGCAGCTTACAAAAGCCGGACAGGTATAATCAGCCCCAGCATTTT,CASSLQKPDRYNQPQHF
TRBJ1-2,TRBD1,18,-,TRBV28,TGTGCCAGCAGTCGCGGGCACGGGACAGGGGCCTTTAGCGATGGCTACACCTTC,CASSRGHGTGAFSDGYTF
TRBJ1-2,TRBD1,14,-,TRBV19,TGTGCCGCAAAGGACAGGCCTACTAACTATGGCTACACCTTC,CAAKDRPTNYGYTF
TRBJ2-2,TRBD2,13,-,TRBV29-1,TGCAGCGCCTCGACTAGCTTAGGCAGGGAGCTGTTTTTT,CSASTSLGRELFF
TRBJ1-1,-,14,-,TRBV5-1,TGCGCCAGCAGTTTGCAGGGTGGGGGGACTGAAGCTTTCTTT,CASSLQGGGTEAFF
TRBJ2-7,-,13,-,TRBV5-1,TGCGCCAGCAGCTTTGAGGGCTCCTACGAGCAGTACTTC,CASSFEGSYEQYF
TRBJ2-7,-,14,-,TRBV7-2,TGTGCCAGCAGCTTAGGGGCCAGCTCCTACGAGCAGTACTTC,CASSLGASSYEQYF
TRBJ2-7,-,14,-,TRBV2,TGTGCCAGCAGTGTCTTCGCCCTCGGGTACGAGCAGTACTTC,CASSVFALGYEQYF
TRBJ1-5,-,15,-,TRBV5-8,TGTGCCAGCAGTCGTCAGGGAGGGGCAAATCAGCCCCAGCATTTT,CASSRQGGANQPQHF
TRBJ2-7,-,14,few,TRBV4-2,TGTGCCAGCAGCCAAGGGGACCAGCGACACGAGCAGTACTTC,CASSQGDQRHEQYF
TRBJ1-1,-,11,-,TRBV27,TGTGCCGCTGTCGGGGTCACTGAAGCTTTCTTT,CAAVGVTEAFF
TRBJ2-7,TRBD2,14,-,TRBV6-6,TGTGCCAGCATCAGTGGGAGGGCCCCCTACGAGCAGTACTTC,CASISGRAPYEQYF
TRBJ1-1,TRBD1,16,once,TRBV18,TGTGCCAGCTCACTTTGGGACAGGGTTAGTCTCACTGAAGCTTTCTTT,CASSLWDRVSLTEAFF
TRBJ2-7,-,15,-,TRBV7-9,TGTGCCAGCAGCTTAGAGTCCGGAATCCCCTACGAGCAGTACTTC,CASSLESGIPYEQYF
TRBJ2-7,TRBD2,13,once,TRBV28,TGTGCCAGCGTGCTGGGGGGGACCTACGAGCAGTACTTC,CASVLGGTYEQYF
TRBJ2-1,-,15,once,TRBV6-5,TGTGCCAGCAGCCACCGGCAGGGGTCCTACAATGAGCAGTTCTTC,CASSHRQGSYNEQFF
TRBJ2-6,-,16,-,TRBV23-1,TGCGCCAGCAGTCAATCGCTGGTTGCTGGGGCCAACGTCCTGACTTTC,CASSQSLVAGANVLTF
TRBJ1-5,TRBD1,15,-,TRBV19,TGTGCCAGTAGTTATTCGGGACAGGGAACCCAGCCCCAGCATTTT,CASSYSGQGTQPQHF
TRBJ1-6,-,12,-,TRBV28,TGTGCCAGCGGCCGGGGTAATTCACCCCTCCACTTT,CASGRGNSPLHF
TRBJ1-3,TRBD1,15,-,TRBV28,TGTGCCAGCAGTTTAGGTCCGGACAGGGGAAACACCATATATTTT,CASSLGPDRGNTIYF
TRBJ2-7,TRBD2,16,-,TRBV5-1,TGCGCCAGCAGCTTGGGAGGAGGACTAGCGGGAGTCGAGCAGTACTTC,CASSLGGGLAGVEQYF
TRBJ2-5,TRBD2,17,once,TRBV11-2,TGTGCCAGCAGCCCTTCACCTGGTAGCGGGGGATTGGAGACCCAGTACTTC,CASSPSPGSGGLETQYF
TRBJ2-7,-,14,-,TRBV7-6,TGTGCCAGCAGCTTAGGAACGGTCTCCTACGAGCAGTACTTC,CASSLGTVSYEQYF
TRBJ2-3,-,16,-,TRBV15,TGTGCCACCAGCAGAGCCGCAGGGATTCCTCTGGATACGCAGTATTTT,CATSRAAGIPLDTQYF
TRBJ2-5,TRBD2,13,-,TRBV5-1,TGCGCCAGCTACACTAGCGGAGAAGAGACCCAGTACTTC,CASYTSGEETQYF
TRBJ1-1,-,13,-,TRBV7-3,TGTGCCAGCAGCGCCAACAGGGAATCTGAAGCTTTCTTT,CASSANRESEAFF
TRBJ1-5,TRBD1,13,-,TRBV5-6,TGTGCCAGCAGCAGGACAGGGGTTCAGCCCCAGCATTTT,CASSRTGVQPQHF
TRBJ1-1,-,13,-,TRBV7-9,TGTGCCAGCAGCTTCGAGTTGAACACTGAAGCTTTCTTT,CASSFELNTEAFF